Shown below are 8 T cell receptor beta chains from a single sample sequenced in a study of Graves' ophthalmopathy and Graves' hyperthyroidism. The authors amplified TCR beta CDR3 regions from RNA transcripts. An initial RT-PCR round employing HTBI primers preceded a second-round multiplex PCR. TCRdb re-called the multiplex PCR reads through MiXCR, storing one row per CDR3 protein. Among a few hundred thousand distinct CDR3 sequences, under 40% were seen once, and the ten largest hold less than 4.5%. Specimen: peripheral blood or thyroid tissue (not recorded which). The receptors derive from an adult man with Graves' hyperthyroidism.

This clonotype showed up just a few times. The CDR3 DNA is TGCGCCAGCAGCCATGCCACAGGAGTCTATAGCAATCAGCCCCAGCATTTT. It encodes CASSHATGVYSNQPQHF. This chain connects TRBV4-1 to TRBJ1-5; a weak D match, TRBD1 (5 bases). CDR3 length: 17 residues. Looked up from germline, CDR1 is MGHRA and CDR2 is YSYEKL. With 3 bases removed from V and 0 bases from J, the gap between germline ends came to 15 bases.

This clonotype was seen repeatedly, ten times or more. V and J are TRBV2 and TRBJ1-2, with a tentative D call TRBD1 (5 bases). Germline V gene sequence: CDR1 SNHLY, CDR2 FYNNEI. The CDR3 extends over 14 amino acids. The V and J ends lost 2 bases and 4 bases respectively, with 11 bases between them. Here the CDR3 DNA reads TGTGCCAGCAGTGAACGGGACGGCTTCTATGGCTACACCTTC. Amino acid sequence: CASSERDGFYGYTF.

Concerning this clonotype: This may arise from a read error, as a much more abundant clone is one base away. This chain connects TRBV4-1 to TRBJ2-7, with 11 bases fitting TRBD1. CDR1 MGHRA and CDR2 YSYEKL come from the germline V gene. The CDR3 loop spans 15 amino acids. The chain's CDR3 is CASGQLGQGDNEQYF. CDR3 in DNA: TGCGCCAGCGGCCAACTGGGACAGGGGGACAACGAGCAGTACTTC.

This clonotype has a count of ten or more. The chain uses TRBV13 and TRBJ1-2, with TRBD1 identical over 9 bases. This CDR3 has 17 amino acids. The V segment lost 1 base and the J segment 3 bases; nucleotides outside the gene matches: 9. Germline V gene sequence: CDR1 PRHDT, CDR2 FYEKMQ (reference sequence). CDR3 in amino acids: CASSLATPGQGDYGYTF. CDR3 nucleotide sequence: TGTGCCAGCAGCTTAGCTACCCCGGGACAGGGTGACTATGGCTACACCTTC.

This clonotype was recorded a few times. This chain links TRBV2 with TRBJ2-5; tentative D call: TRBD2 (5 bases). CDR1 and CDR2 (germline): SNHLY, FYNNEI. The ends were cut back, 8 bases at V and 0 bases at J, with 16 bases in the middle. This CDR3 has 15 amino acids. CDR3 sequence: CASSRRGADQETQYF. The CDR3 DNA follows: TGTGCCAGCTCACGACGGGGAGCGGACCAAGAGACCCAGTACTTC.

This clonotype was observed at least ten times. This sequence joins TRBV20-1 and TRBJ1-2, with D tentatively TRBD1 (5 bases). Germline V gives CDR1 DFQATT, CDR2 SNEGSKA (reference sequence). This CDR3 has 14 amino acids. Trimming removed 3 bases from V and 3 bases from J, with 14 bases in between. The chain's CDR3 is CSASWADSYYGYTF. The CDR3 DNA reads TGCAGTGCTAGTTGGGCCGACAGCTACTATGGCTACACCTTC.

This clonotype appeared a few times. The rearrangement uses TRBV29-1 and TRBJ2-7, with D maybe TRBD1 (6 bases). The V gene lost 7 bases and the J gene lost 0 bases, with 13 bases spanning the gap. Germline V gene sequence: CDR1 SQVTM, CDR2 ANQGSEA. The CDR3 is 13 residues long. The CDR3 DNA reads as TGCAGCGCTGGGGGCAGGGGCTCCTACGAGCAGTACTTC. It codes for CSAGGRGSYEQYF.

The V gene is TRBV10-3, the J gene TRBJ1-5, with TRBD1 matching 8 bases. Trimming removed 10 bases from V and 4 bases from J; junction bases left unmatched: 9. The germline gives CDR1 ENHRY, CDR2 SYGVKD. The CDR3 runs to 14 residues. CDR3 nucleotide sequence: TGTGCCAGCAACCGGGACAGGCCGAATCAGCCCCAGCATTTT. It translates to CASNRDRPNQPQHF.